These 26 T cell receptor beta chains were all obtained from the same sample, sequenced in a study of cytomegalovirus exposure and HLA in healthy donors (dated 2017 in TCRdb). Libraries were prepared through the immunoSEQ multiplex PCR assay. The multiplex PCR relied on a mix of 60 forward primers for TCR Vbeta segments and 13 reverse primers for TCR Jbeta segments. This immuneACCESS table, as held by TCRdb, lists in-frame sequences with V and J called but not all clones. Of the missing ones, under half trace to an unresolved V gene in checked studies; the others have no known cause. The sample records 200,000 to 250,000 clones, approximately 84% of which are singletons. Around 0.57% of the sample belongs to the ten largest clones. Sequencing input: PBMCs. The receptors originated from a woman aged 40 to 50 in good health and CMV-seronegative.

This chain uses TRBV19 with TRBJ1-1; 10 positions match TRBD1. The CDR3 covers 13 residues. CDR1 and CDR2 (germline): LNHDA, SQIVND (reference sequence). V dropped 7 bases and J dropped 6; count of bases not matched to a gene: 5. CDR3 bases: TGTGCCAGTAAACGACAGGGGGCTGCTGAAGCTTTCTTT. It yields the protein CASKRQGAAEAFF.

This chain uses TRBV5-1 with TRBJ2-5; TRBD1 agrees at 9 bases. V shed 4 bases and J 5 bases; nucleotides not matched to a gene: 15. Germline CDR1 and CDR2: SGHRS and YFSETQ. The CDR3 runs 17 residues. CDR3 nucleotide sequence: TGCGCCAGCAGCCCCCACCCGGGACAGGGAGGATGGGAGACCCAGTACTTC. It specifies CASSPHPGQGGWETQYF.

The chain has TRBV18 and TRBJ1-2, with 9 nucleotides matching TRBD1. This CDR3 is 13 amino acids long. Trimming cost V 3 bases and J 6 bases; bases outside gene matches: 2. Germline V gene lookup returns CDR1 KGHSH and CDR2 LQKENI. The CDR3: CASSPGQGNGYTF. The CDR3 DNA reads TGTGCCAGCTCACCGGGACAGGGAAATGGCTACACCTTC.

The chain couples TRBV4-1 to TRBJ2-7, with D perhaps TRBD1 (6 bases). The CDR3 is 15 amino acids. The germline V and J ends were trimmed by 2 bases and 3 bases, with 14 bases remaining between them. Per germline, CDR1 MGHRA and CDR2 YSYEKL. The CDR3 reads CASSQLTGIGYEQYF. The CDR3 DNA is TGCGCCAGCAGCCAATTGACAGGCATCGGCTACGAGCAGTACTTC.

This clone was detected only once. This chain joins TRBV7-3 and TRBJ2-3; D is perhaps TRBD1 (6 bases). The V end was cut by 2 bases, the J end by 6 bases, with 24 bases between. This CDR3 region has 18 residues. CDR1 is SGHTA, CDR2 FQGTGA, per germline. The CDR3 spells CASSLGGPGTFSGDTQYF. Written as DNA, the CDR3 is TGTGCCAGCAGCTTAGGGGGCCCCGGGACGTTCTCTGGGGATACGCAGTATTTT.

The J gene is TRBJ1-3, the V gene TRBV13; maybe TRBD1 (6 bases). The CDR3 contains 14 residues. Deletions cut 4 bases from V and 6 bases from J, with 13 bases between. Germline V CDR1 and CDR2: PRHDT, FYEKMQ (reference sequence). The CDR3 spells CASSSYREKNTIYF. CDR3 DNA: TGTGCCAGCAGCTCTTACAGGGAGAAAAACACCATATATTTT.

The chain joins TRBV10-3 to TRBJ2-7; 7 positions match TRBD1. Trimming took 10 bases from V and 4 from J; bases not matched to a gene: 4. Germline V gives CDR1 ENHRY, CDR2 SYGVKD. This CDR3 comprises 11 residues. The CDR3 sequence: CATSGQYEQYF. In DNA form, the CDR3 reads TGTGCCACGTCGGGACAGTACGAGCAGTACTTC.

This clone showed up just once. This chain uses TRBV2 with TRBJ2-7, with 7 bases matching TRBD2. The V and J ends lost 1 base and 6 bases, in that order; junction bases with no gene match: 6. Germline-derived CDR1 and CDR2 are SNHLY and FYNNEI. This CDR3 is 14 amino acids long. For the CDR3, the DNA is TGTGCCAGCAGTGAAGTGGGAGGGACCGGCGAGCAGTACTTC. Translation gives CASSEVGGTGEQYF.

The rearrangement uses TRBV5-1 and TRBJ2-7, with 8 bases lining up with TRBD2. J lost 3 bases, V lost 4 bases, and 6 bases had no gene match. CDR1 and CDR2 from the germline V gene are SGHRS and YFSETQ. CDR3 length: 14 amino acids. The CDR3 nucleotides are TGCGCCAGCAGCCCCCCGGGAGGGGTCTACGAGCAGTACTTC. Residues: CASSPPGGVYEQYF.

This chain uses TRBV10-1 with TRBJ2-1; 8 bases align to TRBD2. The CDR3 sequence is 18 residues long. Per the germline V gene, CDR1 is WNHNN and CDR2 is SYGVQD (reference sequence). V lost 5 bases, J lost 1 base, and 13 bases stayed unmatched. The CDR3 DNA reads as TGCGCCAGCAGTCCCGGGGCTAGCGGGTTGAAATCCTACAATGAGCAGTTCTTC. The encoded protein is CASSPGASGLKSYNEQFF.

This chain links TRBV5-6 with TRBJ2-2; 7 nucleotides agree with TRBD1. Per the germline V gene, CDR1 is SGHDT and CDR2 is YYEEEE. After removal of 0 bases from V and 1 base from J, the junction contained 3 bases not matched to a gene. The CDR3 spans 16 residues. In DNA, the CDR3 is TGTGCCAGCAGCTTGGTCTCAGGGGGGAACACCGGGGAGCTGTTTTTT. Translating gives CASSLVSGGNTGELFF.

In regard to this clone: The CDR3 carries no conserved terminal phenylalanine or tryptophan, so it likely arises from a read error. It is unclear where the CDR3 begins or ends on the DNA, so no DNA is shown, and the CDR3 is as TCRdb lists it. The chain joins TRBV11-2 to TRBJ2-3; the table gives TRBD2 as D, unverified against the DNA. Germline V CDR1 and CDR2: SGHAT, FQNNGV. The CDR3 has 13 residues if both end residues are counted. The chain's CDR3 is CASSLVSRGLATL.

This clone came up a few times. The chain is built from TRBV7-9 and TRBJ2-2, with 12 positions matching TRBD2. The V gene's germline CDR1 is SEHNR and CDR2 FQNEAQ (reference sequence). V lost 6 bases and J lost 5; bases outside the gene matches: 4. The CDR3 spans 15 residues. The CDR3 loop is CASSSGTSGTGELFF. The DNA of the CDR3 is TGTGCCAGCAGTTCCGGGACTAGCGGGACCGGGGAGCTGTTTTTT.

As to this clone: A junction boundary mismatches the germline segment, possibly from a read error. This sequence joins TRBV7-9 and TRBJ1-2, with TRBD1 matching over 9 bases. This CDR3 has 15 residues. Germline V CDR1 and CDR2: SEHNR, FQNEAQ (reference sequence). CDR3 in amino acids: CASSLADRGFSGYTF. The DNA for the CDR3 is TGTGCCAGCAGCCTAGCCGACAGGGGGTTCTCTGGCTACACCTTC.

V is TRBV10-3 and J is TRBJ2-5; TRBD1 matches 9 bases. The CDR3 covers 13 residues. Trimming cost V 7 bases and J 5 bases; bases outside gene matches: 5. CDR1 and CDR2 (germline): ENHRY, SYGVKD. CDR3 nucleotides: TGTGCCATCAACCGGGACAGGGCGGAGACCCAGTACTTC. It encodes CAINRDRAETQYF.

This rearrangement joins TRBV5-4 to TRBJ2-1, with 8 bases identical to TRBD1. Germline CDR1 reads SGHNT; CDR2 reads YYREEE (reference sequence). Trimming at V came to 4 bases and at J to 8 bases, leaving 11 bases not matched to a gene. CDR3 size: 15 residues. CDR3 loop: CASSIPGQASDEQFF. CDR3 in DNA: TGTGCCAGCAGCATTCCGGGACAGGCAAGCGATGAGCAGTTCTTC.

The rearrangement uses TRBV6-5 and TRBJ2-5; TRBD2 matches at 7 bases. In germline, CDR1 is MNHEY, CDR2 SVGAGI. V dropped 6 bases and J dropped 4; count of bases not matched to a gene: 5. The CDR3 spans 13 residues. The CDR3 protein is CASSGGGVETQYF. The CDR3 bases are TGTGCCAGCAGCGGCGGGGGAGTAGAGACCCAGTACTTC.

The chain uses TRBV6-5 and TRBJ2-7, with 10 bases fitting TRBD1. This CDR3 has 13 amino acids. Unmatched junction bases numbered 8, after V lost 6 bases and J lost 9 bases. CDR1 MNHEY and CDR2 SVGAGI come from the germline V gene. The CDR3 region has the DNA TGTGCCAGCAGACTCGAAAGGACAGGGGGGCAGTACTTC. Amino acid sequence: CASRLERTGGQYF.

This clone was seen only once. The chain employs TRBV4-3 and TRBJ2-7; TRBD2 matches at 7 bases. The germline CDR1 and CDR2 sequences are LGHNA and YSLEER. The CDR3 spans 16 residues. Trimming removed 4 bases from V and 2 bases from J; junction bases left unmatched: 11. CDR3 loop: CASSLLSSSGTYEQYF. CDR3 nucleotides: TGCGCCAGCAGCCTCTTATCCTCTAGCGGTACCTACGAGCAGTACTTC.

The chain is built from TRBV5-8 and TRBJ1-5, with 7 positions matching TRBD1. V lost 3 bases to trimming and J lost 0 bases; unmatched junction nucleotides: 3. CDR3 length equals 15 residues. Germline V gene lookup returns CDR1 SGHTS and CDR2 YDEGEE. The CDR3 nucleotides are TGTGCCAGCAGCTGGACAGGCTATAGCAATCAGCCCCAGCATTTT. Its protein product is CASSWTGYSNQPQHF.

The chain combines TRBV6-1 with TRBJ2-7; possibly TRBD2 for D (5 bases). Per the germline V gene, CDR1 is MNHNS and CDR2 is SASEGT. Trimming cost V 10 bases and J 2 bases, with 15 bases left between them. The CDR3 runs to 13 residues. The CDR3 DNA is TGTGCCACTCATCGGACGGGGACCTACGAGCAGTACTTC. Translating gives CATHRTGTYEQYF.

The chain couples TRBV29-1 to TRBJ1-2, with a possible D match to TRBD1 (6 bases). The CDR3 has 13 amino acids. Between the trimmed V and J ends, which lost 2 bases and 4 bases, there was a span of 11 bases. CDR1 is SQVTM and CDR2 is ANQGSEA in the germline V gene. As DNA, the CDR3 is TGCAGCGTTGAATCCCCAGGGGCCTATGGCTACACCTTC. Protein product: CSVESPGAYGYTF.

This clone has more than one count but fewer than ten. This chain connects TRBV19 to TRBJ1-3; no definite D call. Germline V gives CDR1 LNHDA, CDR2 SQIVND (reference sequence). The V end was cut by 3 bases, the J end by 8 bases, with 5 bases between. CDR3 length: 11 amino acids. For the CDR3, the DNA is TGTGCCAGTAGTATCACGGACACCATATATTTT. As protein: CASSITDTIYF.

V usage is TRBV14 and J usage is TRBJ2-3; 8 positions match TRBD2. CDR3 length: 18 amino acids. V trimming: 0 bases; J trimming: 0 bases; junction bases outside the gene matches: 8. CDR1 and CDR2 (germline): SGHDN, FVKESK. Here the CDR3 reads CASSQERAGGASTDTQYF. The CDR3 region has the DNA TGTGCCAGCAGCCAAGAGAGGGCGGGAGGAGCTAGCACAGATACGCAGTATTTT.

In its sample, this clone was seen once. V is TRBV7-6 and J is TRBJ1-6, with 7 nucleotides matching TRBD1. The length of the CDR3 is 13 residues. CDR1 and CDR2 (germline): SGHVS, FNYEAQ. With V trimmed by 3 bases and J by 7 bases, 0 bases remained unmatched. The CDR3 DNA follows: TGTGCCAGCAGCTTGACAGGGAATTCACCCCTCCACTTT. Translation: CASSLTGNSPLHF.

CDR3 sequence reads: CASSYGHTSEQYF. DNA of the CDR3: TGTGCCAGCAGTTACGGACACACGTCCGAGCAGTACTTC. The chain has TRBV6-5 and TRBJ2-7; D is perhaps TRBD1 (5 bases). The CDR3 is 13 residues long. Germline-derived CDR1 and CDR2 are MNHEY and SVGAGI. Trimming removed 2 bases from V and 6 bases from J, with 11 bases in between.